The 32 T cell receptor beta chains given below trace back to one sample, sequenced in a study of blood T cell repertoires in COVID-19 (TCRdb year 2020). The library was produced with the immunoSEQ multiplex PCR assay. TCRdb took over this immuneACCESS table, retaining in-frame rearrangements with V and J assigned. Such tables are incomplete; in checked studies, under half of the missing clones stem from an unresolved V gene, and the remainder is unexplained. The sample has some 140,000 clones on record, approximately 80% of them singletons. The top ten constitute 29% of the sample. The sample consisted of peripheral blood. These receptors were obtained from a woman aged 55-69 years with acute or convalescent COVID-19.

Remarks on this clone: This same CDR3 is encoded by further DNA sequences in the sample. This chain uses TRBV4-1 with TRBJ1-2; D may be TRBD1 (6 bases). Deletions cut 3 bases from V and 4 bases from J, with 9 bases between. Germline assignment: CDR1 MGHRA and CDR2 YSYEKL. This CDR3 region has 13 residues. DNA of the CDR3: TGCGCCAGCAGCCAGACAGGCATCTATGGCTACACCTTC. This codes for CASSQTGIYGYTF.

This clone was detected a few times. The V and J genes are TRBV7-3 and TRBJ1-2, with D tentatively TRBD1 (6 bases). This CDR3 has 15 amino acids. Per germline, CDR1 SGHTA and CDR2 FQGTGA. The germline V and J ends were trimmed by 6 bases and 3 bases, with 17 bases remaining between them. The CDR3: CASRDWQGLDYGYTF. The CDR3 DNA reads TGTGCCAGCAGGGACTGGCAGGGGTTGGACTATGGCTACACCTTC.

This chain uses TRBV11-2 with TRBJ2-1, with a possible D match to TRBD2 (5 bases). Trimming took 2 bases from V and 0 from J, leaving 17 bases between them. Per germline, CDR1 SGHAT and CDR2 FQNNGV. The CDR3 has 18 amino acids. CDR3 DNA sequence: TGTGCCAGCAGCTTAAAGAGGGAGCTAGGAAGCTCCTACAATGAGCAGTTCTTC. Translated: CASSLKRELGSSYNEQFF.

V and J are TRBV6-1 and TRBJ2-4, with 7 positions matching TRBD2. Germline loops: CDR1 MNHNS, CDR2 SASEGT. Germline trimming cut 1 base from V and 0 bases from J; bases unmatched to any gene: 6. The CDR3 contains 17 residues. CDR3: CASSEGWEGLAKNIQYF. The CDR3, as DNA: TGTGCCAGCAGTGAAGGCTGGGAGGGCCTAGCCAAAAACATTCAGTACTTC.

This clone showed up just a few times. The chain has TRBV3-1 (or the pseudogene TRBV3-2) and TRBJ1-5; D unclear. CDR1 and CDR2 from the germline V gene are LGHDT and YNNKEL (reference sequence). The CDR3 totals 13 residues. V dropped 4 bases and J dropped 8 bases, with 12 bases sitting between them. The DNA of the CDR3 is TGTGCCAGCAGCCCCGGTAGTCTGGAGCCCCAGCATTTT. It specifies CASSPGSLEPQHF.

The gene calls are TRBV7-8 and TRBJ2-5; D possibly corresponds to TRBD1 (5 bases). The CDR3 length is 14 residues. From germline, CDR1 is SGHVS and CDR2 FQNEAQ. V lost 4 bases and J lost 1, with 10 bases in between. CDR3 coding DNA: TGTGCCAGCAGCTACGACAGCAGCCAAGAGACCCAGTACTTC. Protein sequence: CASSYDSSQETQYF.

This clone occurred many times. The chain joins TRBV2 to TRBJ2-7; 9 bases map to TRBD1. V dropped 2 bases and J dropped 4; count of bases not matched to a gene: 6. The CDR3 runs 15 residues. Looked up from germline, CDR1 is SNHLY and CDR2 is FYNNEI. The CDR3 DNA reads as TGTGCCAGCAGTGAATCCCGGGACAGGGAGTACGAGCAGTACGTC. Translated, it gives CASSESRDREYEQYV.

The chain recombines TRBV19 with TRBJ1-2, with D unclear. Germline V gene data show CDR1 as LNHDA and CDR2 as SQIVND (reference sequence). The CDR3 is made up of 14 amino acids. Trimming stripped 6 bases from V and 0 bases from J, with 11 bases between. In DNA, the CDR3 is TGTGCCAGTAGCATCTCCGGGACTAACTATGGCTACACCTTC. Translated: CASSISGTNYGYTF.

The V call is TRBV7-2, the J call TRBJ2-7; D is perhaps TRBD2 (6 bases). The germline gives CDR1 SGHTA, CDR2 FQGNSA. Trimming left V 5 bases short and J 0 bases short, with 14 bases between. The CDR3 extends over 15 amino acids. The DNA of the CDR3 is TGTGCCAGCAGCCCGGGACTTTCGAGCTCCTACGAGCAGTACGTC. Translating it yields CASSPGLSSSYEQYV.

The V gene is TRBV19, the J gene TRBJ2-2; D possibly corresponds to TRBD1 (6 bases). Trimming stripped 7 bases from V and 7 bases from J, with 16 bases between. Germline V gives CDR1 LNHDA, CDR2 SQIVND (reference sequence). The CDR3 runs to 14 residues. CDR3 protein: CASKLDRSVGELFF. CDR3 coding DNA: TGTGCCAGTAAGCTGGACAGAAGTGTCGGGGAGCTGTTTTTT.

V is TRBV10-2 and J is TRBJ2-5, with a tentative D call TRBD1 (6 bases). V lost 3 bases, J lost 3 bases, and 17 bases lay in between. In germline, CDR1 is WSHSY, CDR2 SAAADI. The CDR3 runs to 16 residues. CDR3 DNA: TGCGCCAGCAGTGATCCTCAGGGGAAAACTAAAGAGACCCAGTACTTC. It is translated as CASSDPQGKTKETQYF.

There are a few counts of this clone. This chain joins TRBV28 and TRBJ1-1; D unresolved. CDR3 length: 14 residues. In germline, CDR1 is MDHEN, CDR2 SYDVKM. V was trimmed by 4 bases and J by 1 base, leaving 10 bases between them. The CDR3 is CASSSGLGNTEAFF. The CDR3 bases are TGTGCCAGCAGTTCTGGGCTTGGGAACACTGAAGCTTTCTTT. Looking up the rest from reference TRBV28 and TRBJ1-1 gives the full variable domain: DVKVTQSSRYLVKRTGEKVFLECVQDMDHENMFWYRQDPGLGLRLIYFSYDVKMKEKGDIPEGYSVSREKKERFSLILESASTNQTSMYLCASSSGLGNTEAFFGQGTRLTVV.

This clone occurred a few times. V is TRBV19 and J is TRBJ1-4; D remains ambiguous. CDR1 is LNHDA, CDR2 SQIVND, per germline (reference sequence). The ends were cut back, 5 bases at V and 0 bases at J, with 22 bases in the middle. This CDR3 spans 19 amino acids. The CDR3 sequence: CASSFHLERRTATNEKLFF. In DNA form, the CDR3 reads TGTGCCAGTAGTTTCCACCTTGAGCGGCGGACTGCAACTAATGAAAAACTGTTTTTT.

V and J are TRBV28 and TRBJ1-4; TRBD1 might be the D (6 bases). Germline V gives CDR1 MDHEN, CDR2 SYDVKM. V lost 6 bases to trimming and J lost 3 bases, with 11 bases between them. The CDR3 covers 14 residues. CDR3: CASRVGGPNEKLFF. Here the CDR3 DNA reads TGTGCCAGCAGGGTGGGGGGGCCTAATGAAAAACTGTTTTTT.

The CDR3 DNA reads TGTGCCAGCAGCTTTAAGGGAGCCACAGATACGCAGTATTTT. Protein product: CASSFKGATDTQYF. V usage is TRBV5-6 and J usage is TRBJ2-3; possibly TRBD2 for D (5 bases). Trimming shortened V by 2 bases and J by 2 bases, and 9 bases separated the two germline ends. Germline assignment: CDR1 SGHDT and CDR2 YYEEEE. The CDR3 is 14 residues long.

The count of this clone is one. V usage is TRBV6-5 and J usage is TRBJ1-6; D is possibly TRBD1 (5 bases). V was trimmed by 7 bases and J by 8 bases, leaving 15 bases between them. Germline-derived CDR1 and CDR2 are MNHEY and SVGAGI. This CDR3 comprises 14 residues. The chain's CDR3 is CASTPPQGDSPLHF. Written as DNA, the CDR3 is TGTGCCAGCACCCCCCCGCAGGGTGATTCACCCCTCCACTTT.

This clone was seen a few times. The chain is built from TRBV18 and TRBJ2-3, with TRBD2 matching over 8 bases. The junction had 5 bases not matched to a gene; V was cut back by 2 bases and J by 1 base. Germline CDR1 KGHSH, CDR2 LQKENI. CDR3 size: 16 residues. The CDR3 region has the DNA TGTGCCAGCTCACCAACGGGAGCGGGGGGCACAGATACGCAGTATTTT. Its translation is CASSPTGAGGTDTQYF.

The gene calls are TRBV9 and TRBJ2-3, with D hard to call. Germline V gene data show CDR1 as SGDLS and CDR2 as YYNGEE. V lost 3 bases and J lost 0, with 14 bases in between. The CDR3 sequence is 16 residues long. The CDR3 protein is CASSAVLLRSTDTQYF. CDR3 bases: TGTGCCAGCAGCGCCGTCCTATTGCGTAGCACAGATACGCAGTATTTT. Drawing the rest from reference TRBV9 and TRBJ2-3, the complete variable domain is DSGVTQTPKHLITATGQRVTLRCSPRSGDLSVYWYQQSLDQGLQFLIQYYNGEERAKGNILERFSAQQFPDLHSELNLSSLELGDSALYFCASSAVLLRSTDTQYFGPGTRLTVL.

The CDR3 DNA sequence: TGTGCCACCAGCGGCCGACAGGGACTGATTTCCGGGGAGCTGTTTTTT. It encodes CATSGRQGLISGELFF. The rearrangement links TRBV15 to TRBJ2-2, with a possible D match to TRBD1 (7 bases). The V end was cut by 5 bases, the J end by 6 bases, with 19 bases between. The length of the CDR3 is 16 residues. Germline V CDR1 and CDR2: LNHNV, YYDKDF (reference sequence).

This chain links TRBV4-2 with TRBJ2-5; D gene ambiguous. The CDR3 contains 14 residues. The V gene's germline CDR1 is LGHNA and CDR2 YNFKEQ. With 1 base removed from V and 4 bases from J, the gap between germline ends came to 10 bases. The CDR3 DNA is TGTGCCAGCAGCCAAGGGCAGGCATCAGAGACCCAGTACTTC. Its translation: CASSQGQASETQYF.

In its sample, this clone was seen once. The chain joins TRBV21-1 to TRBJ1-3. TRBV21-1 is tagged as a pseudogene. The CDR3 runs 13 residues. For the CDR3, the DNA is TGTCTCTCCGGGGTTAGCTCTGGAAACACCATATATTTT. Its protein product is CLSGVSSGNTIYF.

The rearrangement links TRBV7-9 to TRBJ2-1; D may be TRBD1 (6 bases). The length of the CDR3 is 14 residues. Trimming left V 4 bases short and J 6 bases short, with 13 bases between. CDR1 is SEHNR, CDR2 FQNEAQ, per germline (reference sequence). CDR3 DNA sequence: TGTGCCAGCAGCTCAGGGGTTTTGGGCAATGAGCAGTTCTTC. Residues: CASSSGVLGNEQFF.

This chain connects TRBV6-2 or TRBV6-3 to TRBJ2-7; D unclear. This CDR3 has 13 amino acids. Germline-derived CDR1 and CDR2 are MNHEY and SVGEGT. Trimming stripped 0 bases from V and 0 bases from J, with 3 bases between. The CDR3 here is CASSYSSSYEQYV. The CDR3 coding sequence is TGTGCCAGCAGTTACTCCAGCTCCTACGAGCAGTACGTC.

This chain's CDR3 is CASSQHWSGGSSAYNEQFF. CDR3 DNA: TGTGCCAGCAGCCAACACTGGTCAGGGGGCTCTTCGGCCTACAATGAGCAGTTCTTC. V is TRBV14 and J is TRBJ2-1, with 8 nucleotides matching TRBD1. The length of the CDR3 is 19 residues. J gave up 2 bases and V 2 bases, and 14 bases lay outside the gene matches. The germline CDR1 and CDR2 sequences are SGHDN and FVKESK.

V and J are TRBV5-1 and TRBJ2-3, with TRBD2 matching over 11 bases. Germline CDR1 SGHRS, CDR2 YFSETQ. The J segment lost 6 bases and the V segment lost 3 bases, leaving 12 bases of the junction unmatched. The CDR3 length is 17 residues. Written as DNA, the CDR3 is TGCGCCAGCAGCTCGTCCCTAGCGGGGGGACAGTCGGATACGCAGTATTTT. It specifies CASSSSLAGGQSDTQYF.

This rearrangement joins TRBV28 to TRBJ2-1; 7 bases align to TRBD1. In germline, CDR1 is MDHEN, CDR2 SYDVKM. CDR3 length: 14 residues. The V gene end was trimmed by 1 base and the J gene end by 12 bases; junction bases not matched to a gene: 9. The CDR3 protein is CASSLSDRVRGQFF. The CDR3 DNA reads as TGTGCCAGCAGTTTATCAGACAGGGTTAGAGGGCAGTTCTTC.

V usage is TRBV21-1 and J usage is TRBJ1-1; the table's D call, TRBD1, has no DNA check behind it. TRBV21-1 is recorded as a pseudogene. The CDR3 contains 13 residues. The CDR3 loop reads CASSKTIFTEAFF. The DNA of the CDR3 is TGTGCCAGCAGCAAGACAATTTTCACTGAAGCTTTCTTT.

This chain joins TRBV5-1 and TRBJ1-4; D may be TRBD1 (5 bases). Germline loops: CDR1 SGHRS, CDR2 YFSETQ. The CDR3 runs to 15 residues. The V end lost 5 bases, the J end lost 7 bases, and 18 bases lay between the germline ends. For the CDR3, the DNA is TGCGCCAGCAGTCCCCTAGTCGGCGGGGGTGAAAAACTGTTTTTT. Amino acids: CASSPLVGGGEKLFF. Complete variable domain (other parts from reference TRBV5-1 and TRBJ1-4): KAGVTQTPRYLIKTRGQQVTLSCSPISGHRSVSWYQQTPGQGLQFLFEYFSETQRNKGNFPGRFSGRQFSNSRSEMNVSTLELGDSALYLCASSPLVGGGEKLFFGSGTQLSVL.

The V call is TRBV7-8, the J call TRBJ1-5, with TRBD1 as a possible D gene (5 bases). Germline V gene lookup returns CDR1 SGHVS and CDR2 FQNEAQ. V was pared by 2 bases and J by 3 bases, with 11 bases between. The CDR3 is 15 amino acids. CDR3 in DNA: TGTGCCAGCAGCTTATCAGCGGGGGACAATCAGCCCCAGCATTTT. Amino acid sequence: CASSLSAGDNQPQHF.

The chain recombines TRBV7-8 with TRBJ1-5, with unresolved D. Germline values: CDR1 SGHVS, CDR2 FQNEAQ. The CDR3 loop spans 16 amino acids. V was pared by 0 bases and J by 3 bases, with 12 bases between. CDR3 nucleotides: TGTGCCAGCAGCTTAGCGCTCGGGGAATTCAATCAGCCCCAGCATTTT. This encodes CASSLALGEFNQPQHF.

V is TRBV27 and J is TRBJ2-2; perhaps TRBD1 as D (6 bases). The ends were cut back, 2 bases at V and 6 bases at J, with 10 bases in the middle. The germline CDR1 and CDR2 sequences are MNHEY and SMNVEV (reference sequence). This CDR3 contains 14 residues. CDR3 sequence: CASSLNRVAGELFF. The CDR3 DNA reads as TGTGCCAGCAGTTTAAACAGGGTCGCCGGGGAGCTGTTTTTT.

This chain connects TRBV7-8 to TRBJ2-3; 9 nucleotides agree with TRBD2. V gave up 4 bases and J gave up 6 bases; unmatched junction bases: 17. Germline assignment: CDR1 SGHVS and CDR2 FQNEAQ. There are 18 residues in the CDR3. Here the CDR3 DNA reads TGTGCCAGCAGCTCCACGGGGGGACTAGCCCCGACGGGGGATACGCAGTATTTT. This translates into CASSSTGGLAPTGDTQYF. Based on the CDR3 plus reference TRBV7-8 and TRBJ2-3, the full variable domain is GAGVSQSPRYKVAKRGQDVALRCDPISGHVSLFWYQQALGQGPEFLTYFQNEAQLDKSGLPSDRFFAERPEGSVSTLKIQRTQQEDSAVYLCASSSTGGLAPTGDTQYFGPGTRLTVL.